This T cell receptor beta chain was profiled in a study of T cells in narcolepsy. Study-level information: Enrolled donors included narcolepsy type 1 or type 2 patients and healthy controls.

General study results and limits: Healthy controls reportedly lacked the autoreactive clonotypes serially found in patients' blood.

A remark on this clone: Its antigen remains unknown. Other DNA sequences in this sample translate to the same CDR3.

Trimming pared 2 bases from V and 2 bases from J, leaving 12 bases between. This CDR3 comprises 15 residues. CDR1 and CDR2 from the germline V gene are PRHDT and FYEKMQ (reference sequence). Measured with immunoSEQ multiplex PCR; TCRdb has only the in-frame clones, and not every one. The sample has over 25,000 clones; around four fifths are singletons. The sequence came from a human donor with narcolepsy. The chain has TRBV13 and TRBJ2-5, with D possibly called TRBD1 or TRBD2 (6 bases each). Source material: CD45RA- memory CD4+ T cells from PBMCs. The CDR3 coding sequence is TGTGCCAGCAGCTTAAACGGGGGCCTACAAGAGACCCAGTACTTC. It translates to CASSLNGGLQETQYF.